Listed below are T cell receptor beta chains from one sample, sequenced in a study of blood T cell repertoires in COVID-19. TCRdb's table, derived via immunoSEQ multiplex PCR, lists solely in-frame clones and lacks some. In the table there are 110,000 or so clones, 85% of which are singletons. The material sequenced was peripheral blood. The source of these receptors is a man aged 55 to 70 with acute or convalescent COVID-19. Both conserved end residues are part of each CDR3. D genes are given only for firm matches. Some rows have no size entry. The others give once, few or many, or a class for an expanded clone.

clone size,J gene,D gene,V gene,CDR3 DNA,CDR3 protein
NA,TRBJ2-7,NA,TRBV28,TGTGCCAGCAGTTCTTTCCAGGAAGACCTTTGGGAGCAGTACTTC,CASSSFQEDLWEQYF
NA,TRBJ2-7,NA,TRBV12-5,TGTGCTAGTGGTTTGGTGCATAGGGAGGAGGGCGAGCAGTACTTC,CASGLVHREEGEQYF
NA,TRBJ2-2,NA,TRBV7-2,TGTGCCAGCAGCTCGACTTACACCGGGGAGCTGTTTTTT,CASSSTYTGELFF
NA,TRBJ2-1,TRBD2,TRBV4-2,TGTGCCAGCAGCCAAGTAATAGCGGGAGAGTATGAGCAGTTCTTC,CASSQVIAGEYEQFF
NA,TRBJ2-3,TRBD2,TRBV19,TGTGCCAGTCGGAGCGGGAGTGTTGCAGATACGCAGTATTTT,CASRSGSVADTQYF
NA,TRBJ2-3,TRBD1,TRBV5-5,TGTGCCAGCAGCTTCCCCCGGGACAGGGCAACAGATACGCAGTATTTT,CASSFPRDRATDTQYF
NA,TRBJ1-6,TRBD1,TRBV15,TGTGCCACCAGCATCGGGACAGCGTATAATTCACCCCTCCACTTT,CATSIGTAYNSPLHF
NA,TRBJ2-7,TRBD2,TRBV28,TGTGCCAGCAAGAAGGGCTTGCGGGAGGATTCCTACGAGCAGTACTTC,CASKKGLREDSYEQYF
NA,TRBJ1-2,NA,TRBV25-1,TGTGCCACGGGAGAAGGCTATGGCTACACCTTC,CATGEGYGYTF
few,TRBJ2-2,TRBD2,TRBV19,TGTGCCAGTAGTCGCGGGACTAGCGGAGCCGGGGAGCTGTTTTTT,CASSRGTSGAGELFF
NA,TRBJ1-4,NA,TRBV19,TGTGCCAGTAGTATAGGTTCAGGGGCGGAAAAACTGTTTTTT,CASSIGSGAEKLFF
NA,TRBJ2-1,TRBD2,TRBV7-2,TGTGCCAGCAGCTTAGAAGGTAGCGGGGTCTCCTACAATGAGCAGTTCTTC,CASSLEGSGVSYNEQFF
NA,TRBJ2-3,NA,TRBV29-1,TGCAGCGTTGAACAGTCAGATACGCAGTATTTT,CSVEQSDTQYF
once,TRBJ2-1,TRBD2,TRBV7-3,TGTGCCAGCAGCTTAAGACTAGCGGGAGCGAATGAGCAGTTCTTC,CASSLRLAGANEQFF
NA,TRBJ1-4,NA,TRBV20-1,TGCAGTGCTAGTGCGGGGATTAATGAAAAACTGTTTTTT,CSASAGINEKLFF
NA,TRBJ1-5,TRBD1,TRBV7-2,TGTGCCAGCAGCTTGGTAGGGGGCTCTAGCAATCAGCCCCAGCATTTT,CASSLVGGSSNQPQHF
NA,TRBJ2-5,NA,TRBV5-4,TGTGCCAGCAGCTTGCAGGGGTCAGAAGAGACCCAGTACTTC,CASSLQGSEETQYF
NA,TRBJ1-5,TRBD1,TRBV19,TGTGCCAGCCAAGGGGACAGGGGCTGGAATCAGCCCCAGCATTTT,CASQGDRGWNQPQHF
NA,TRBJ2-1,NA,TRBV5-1,TGCGCCAGCAGCTTATCGGGGGTCTACAATGAGCAGTTCTTC,CASSLSGVYNEQFF
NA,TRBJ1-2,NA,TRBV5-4,TGTGCCAGCAGTCGCGGCCCTTCGGAGTATGGCTACACCTTC,CASSRGPSEYGYTF
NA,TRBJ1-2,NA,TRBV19,TGTGCCAGTACCCGCCAAGGGGGAAACGTATTTTTTTCCTTC,CASTRQGGNVFFSF
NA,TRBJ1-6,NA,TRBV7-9,TGTGCCAGCAGCTCAACAGGGAATTCACCCCTCCACTTT,CASSSTGNSPLHF
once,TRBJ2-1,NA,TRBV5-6,TGTGCCAGCAGCTTGACCGGGAGAACCGAGCAGTTCTTC,CASSLTGRTEQFF
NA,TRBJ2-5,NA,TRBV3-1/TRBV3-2,TGTGCCAGCAGCCAAGATCTGAGGGTCCAAGAGACCCAGTACTTC,CASSQDLRVQETQYF
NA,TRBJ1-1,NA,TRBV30,TGTGCCTGGAGTGTATGGGGTGGAGGGACTGAAGCTTTCTTT,CAWSVWGGGTEAFF
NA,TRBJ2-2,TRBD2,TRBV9,TGTGCCAGCAGCCAGACTAGCGGGAGGCTGTACACCGGGGAGCTGTTTTTT,CASSQTSGRLYTGELFF
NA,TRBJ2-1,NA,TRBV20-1,TGCAGTGCTAGATTCGGCAATGAGCAGTTCTTC,CSARFGNEQFF
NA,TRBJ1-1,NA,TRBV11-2,TGTGCCAGCAGCTTTCAGGAAAACACTGAAGCTTTCTTT,CASSFQENTEAFF
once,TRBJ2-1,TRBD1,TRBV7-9,TGTGCCAGCAGCTTAGAGGGGGCTGGTAGCAATGAGCAGTTCTTC,CASSLEGAGSNEQFF
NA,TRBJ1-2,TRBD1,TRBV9,TGTGCCAGCAGCGGGGACAGGAGATATGGCTACACCTTC,CASSGDRRYGYTF
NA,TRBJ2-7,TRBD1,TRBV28,TGTGCCAGCAGTCGAACAGGGGACCTCTACGAGCAGTACTTC,CASSRTGDLYEQYF
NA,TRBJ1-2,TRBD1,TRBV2,TGTGCCAGCAGTGCGGACAGGACCTCTAACTATGGCTACACCTTC,CASSADRTSNYGYTF
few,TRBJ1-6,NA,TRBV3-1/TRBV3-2,TGTGCCAGCAGCCTCCGGACAGCTCGGGGCTCCTATAATTCACCCCTCCACTTT,CASSLRTARGSYNSPLHF
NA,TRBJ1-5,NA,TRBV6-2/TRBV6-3,TGTGCCAGCAGTTACGCGGGGGAGAGCAATCAGCCCCAGCATTTT,CASSYAGESNQPQHF
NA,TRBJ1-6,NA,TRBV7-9,TGTGCCAGCAGCTTAGGGGCAGGGGATAATTCACCCCTCCACTTT,CASSLGAGDNSPLHF
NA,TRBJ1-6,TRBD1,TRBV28,TGTGCCAGCAGTTTGACAGGGGCCAGCTCCTATAATTCACCCCTCCACTTT,CASSLTGASSYNSPLHF
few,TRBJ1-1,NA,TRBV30,TGTGCCTGGAGTAAAGGGGCGCAGGGCACTGAAGCTTTCTTT,CAWSKGAQGTEAFF